Below, one T cell receptor (beta chain) is given with its context. MiXCR, applied by TCRdb to the RACE reads, yields one record per CDR3 protein. The sample consists of some 250,000 distinct CDR3 sequences, 7.5% to 9% of them appearing once. The data stem from a study of human T cells and chemical hapten exposure. Time point given: pre-sensitization, week 0. Treatment noted: therapeutic diphenylcyclopropenone sensitization with weekly scalp DPC. Source: whole blood, taken in connection with sensitization to the hapten diphenylcyclopropenone (DPC). The receptor was derived from a man between 18 and 35 years old with alopecia areata. Some clones in this sample may be carry-over from other donors' samples.

The CDR3 protein is CSAGPNGDEQYF. The CDR3 DNA reads as TGCAGTGCCGGCCCCAACGGGGACGAGCAGTACTTC. The chain recombines TRBV20-1 with TRBJ2-7; perhaps TRBD2 as D (5 bases). The CDR3 totals 12 residues. V shed 6 bases and J shed 5 bases, with 14 bases lying between them. Germline V lookup: CDR1 DFQATT, CDR2 SNEGSKA (reference sequence).